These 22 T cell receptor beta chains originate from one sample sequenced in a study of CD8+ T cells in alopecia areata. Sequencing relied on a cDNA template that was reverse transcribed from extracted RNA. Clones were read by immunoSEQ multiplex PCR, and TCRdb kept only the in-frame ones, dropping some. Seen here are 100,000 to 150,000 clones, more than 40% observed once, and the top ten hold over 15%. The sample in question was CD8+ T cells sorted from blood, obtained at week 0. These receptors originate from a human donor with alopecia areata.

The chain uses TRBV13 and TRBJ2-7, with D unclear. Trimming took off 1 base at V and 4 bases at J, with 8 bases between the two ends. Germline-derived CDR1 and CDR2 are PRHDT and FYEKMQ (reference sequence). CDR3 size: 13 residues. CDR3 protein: CASSLAQRYEQYF. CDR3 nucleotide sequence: TGTGCCAGCAGCTTAGCACAGAGGTACGAGCAGTACTTC.

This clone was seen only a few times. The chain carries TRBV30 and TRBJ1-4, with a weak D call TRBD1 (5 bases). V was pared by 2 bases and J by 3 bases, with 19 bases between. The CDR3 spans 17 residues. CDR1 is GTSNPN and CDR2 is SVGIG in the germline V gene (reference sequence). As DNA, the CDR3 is TGTGCCTGGAGTTGGGGAAGGGGAGGGCCAGCTAATGAAAAACTGTTTTTT. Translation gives CAWSWGRGGPANEKLFF.

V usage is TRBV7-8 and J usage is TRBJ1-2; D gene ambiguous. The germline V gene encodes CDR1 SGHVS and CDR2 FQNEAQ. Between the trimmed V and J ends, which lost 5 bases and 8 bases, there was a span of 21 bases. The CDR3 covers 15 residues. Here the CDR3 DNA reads TGTGCCAGCAGCCCCCAGGCCCCTATTAGCCACGGCTACACCTTC. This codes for CASSPQAPISHGYTF.

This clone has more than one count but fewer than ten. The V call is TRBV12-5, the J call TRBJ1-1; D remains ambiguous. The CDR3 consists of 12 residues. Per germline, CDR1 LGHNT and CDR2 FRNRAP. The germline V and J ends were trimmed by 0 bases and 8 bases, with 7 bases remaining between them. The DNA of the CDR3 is TGTGCTAGTGGTTTGGTGTCATTAGAAGCTTTCTTT. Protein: CASGLVSLEAFF. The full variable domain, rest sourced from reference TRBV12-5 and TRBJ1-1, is DARVTQTPRHKVTEMGQEVTMRCQPILGHNTVFWYRQTMMQGLELLAYFRNRAPLDDSGMPKDRFSAEMPDATLATLKIQPSEPRDSAVYFCASGLVSLEAFFGQGTRLTVV.

In nucleotides, the CDR3 is TGCGCCAGCAGCCGTCAGTCTAGCGGGACCGGGGAGCTGTTTTTT. Protein: CASSRQSSGTGELFF. The chain joins TRBV4-1 to TRBJ2-2, with 8 bases fitting TRBD2. Germline V gene lookup returns CDR1 MGHRA and CDR2 YSYEKL. V lost 4 bases to trimming and J lost 5 bases; unmatched junction nucleotides: 6. The CDR3 covers 15 residues.

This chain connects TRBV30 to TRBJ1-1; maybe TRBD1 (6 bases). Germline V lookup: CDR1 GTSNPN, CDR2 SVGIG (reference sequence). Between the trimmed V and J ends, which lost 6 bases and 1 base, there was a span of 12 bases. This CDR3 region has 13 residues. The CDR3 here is CACTGTPNTEAFF. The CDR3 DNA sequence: TGTGCCTGTACCGGGACACCGAACACTGAAGCTTTCTTT.

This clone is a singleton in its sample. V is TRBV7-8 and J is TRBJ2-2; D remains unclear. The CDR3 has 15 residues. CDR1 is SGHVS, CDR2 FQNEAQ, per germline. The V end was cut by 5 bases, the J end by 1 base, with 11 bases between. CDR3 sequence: CASSRLPGNTGELFF. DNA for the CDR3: TGTGCCAGCAGCCGACTCCCAGGGAACACCGGGGAGCTGTTTTTT.

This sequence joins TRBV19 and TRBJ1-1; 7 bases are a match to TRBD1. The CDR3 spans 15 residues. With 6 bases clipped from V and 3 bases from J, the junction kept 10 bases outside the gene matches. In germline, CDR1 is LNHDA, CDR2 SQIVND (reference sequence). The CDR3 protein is CASRGTDRAYTEAFF. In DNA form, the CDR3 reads TGTGCCAGTAGAGGAACAGACAGGGCGTACACTGAAGCTTTCTTT. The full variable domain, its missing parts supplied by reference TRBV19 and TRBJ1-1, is DGGITQSPKYLFRKEGQNVTLSCEQNLNHDAMYWYRQDPGQGLRLIYYSQIVNDFQKGDIAEGYSVSREKKESFPLTVTSAQKNPTAFYLCASRGTDRAYTEAFFGQGTRLTVV.

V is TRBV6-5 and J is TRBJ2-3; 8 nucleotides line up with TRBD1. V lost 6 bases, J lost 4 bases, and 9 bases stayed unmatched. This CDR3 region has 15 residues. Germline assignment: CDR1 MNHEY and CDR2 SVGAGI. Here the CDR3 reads CASSYGQGDADTQYF. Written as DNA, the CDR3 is TGTGCCAGCAGCTATGGACAGGGAGACGCAGATACGCAGTATTTT.

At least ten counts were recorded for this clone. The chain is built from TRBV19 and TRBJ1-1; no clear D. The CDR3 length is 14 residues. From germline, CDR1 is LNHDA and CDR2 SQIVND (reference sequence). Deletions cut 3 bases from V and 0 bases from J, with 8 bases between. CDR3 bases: TGTGCCAGTAGTATCTGGGAGATGAACACTGAAGCTTTCTTT. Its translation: CASSIWEMNTEAFF.

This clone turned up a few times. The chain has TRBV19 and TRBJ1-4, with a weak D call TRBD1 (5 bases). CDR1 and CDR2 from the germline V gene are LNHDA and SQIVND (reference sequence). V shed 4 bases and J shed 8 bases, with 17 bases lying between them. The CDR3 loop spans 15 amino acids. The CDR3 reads CASSRTGTHAEKLFF. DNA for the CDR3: TGTGCCAGTAGTAGAACCGGGACGCATGCCGAAAAACTGTTTTTT.

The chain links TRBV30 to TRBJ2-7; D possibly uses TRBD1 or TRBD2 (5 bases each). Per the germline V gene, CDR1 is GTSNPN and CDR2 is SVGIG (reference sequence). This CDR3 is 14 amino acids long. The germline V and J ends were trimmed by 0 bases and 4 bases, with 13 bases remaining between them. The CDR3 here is CAWSVPREKYEQYF. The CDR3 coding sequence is TGTGCCTGGAGTGTACCCAGGGAGAAATACGAGCAGTACTTC.

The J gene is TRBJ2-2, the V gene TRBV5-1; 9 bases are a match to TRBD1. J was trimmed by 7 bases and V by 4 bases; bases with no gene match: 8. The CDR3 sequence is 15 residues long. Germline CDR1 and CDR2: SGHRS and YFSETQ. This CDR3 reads CASSRDREQVGELFF. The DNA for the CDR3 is TGCGCCAGCAGCAGGGACAGGGAACAGGTCGGGGAGCTGTTTTTT.

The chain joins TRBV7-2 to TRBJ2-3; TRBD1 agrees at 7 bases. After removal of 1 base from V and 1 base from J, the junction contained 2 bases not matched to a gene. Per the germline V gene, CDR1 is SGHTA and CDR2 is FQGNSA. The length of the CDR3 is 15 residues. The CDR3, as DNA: TGTGCCAGCAGCTTAGGGCAGGGGGGCACAGATACGCAGTATTTT. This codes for CASSLGQGGTDTQYF.

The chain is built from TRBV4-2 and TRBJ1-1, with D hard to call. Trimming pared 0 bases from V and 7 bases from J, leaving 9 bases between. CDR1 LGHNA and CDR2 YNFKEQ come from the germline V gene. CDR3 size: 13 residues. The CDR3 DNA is TGTGCCAGCAGCCAAGAGATTAATAATGAAGCTTTCTTT. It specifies CASSQEINNEAFF.

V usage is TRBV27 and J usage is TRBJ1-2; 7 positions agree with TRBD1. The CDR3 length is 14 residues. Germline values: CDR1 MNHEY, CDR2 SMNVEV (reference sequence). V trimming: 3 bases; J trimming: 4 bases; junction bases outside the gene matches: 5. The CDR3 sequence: CASSFARGGYGYTF. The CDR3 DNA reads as TGTGCCAGCAGTTTTGCCAGGGGGGGCTATGGCTACACCTTC.

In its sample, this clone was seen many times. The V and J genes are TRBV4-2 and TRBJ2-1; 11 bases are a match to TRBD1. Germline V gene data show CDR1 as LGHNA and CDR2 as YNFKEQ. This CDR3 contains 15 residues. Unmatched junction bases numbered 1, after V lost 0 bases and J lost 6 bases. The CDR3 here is CASSQEGTGGNEQFF. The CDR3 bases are TGTGCCAGCAGCCAAGAGGGGACAGGGGGCAATGAGCAGTTCTTC.

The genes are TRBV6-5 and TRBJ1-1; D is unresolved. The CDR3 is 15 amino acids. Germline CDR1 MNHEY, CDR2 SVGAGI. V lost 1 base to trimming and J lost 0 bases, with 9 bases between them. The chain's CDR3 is CASSYFGDLNTEAFF. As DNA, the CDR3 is TGTGCCAGCAGTTACTTTGGGGATTTGAACACTGAAGCTTTCTTT.

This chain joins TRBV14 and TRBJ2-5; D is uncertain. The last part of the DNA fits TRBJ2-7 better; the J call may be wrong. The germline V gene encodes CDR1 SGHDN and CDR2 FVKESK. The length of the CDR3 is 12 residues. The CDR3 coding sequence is TGTGCCAGCAGCCAAGATCACTACGAGCAGTACTTC. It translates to CASSQDHYEQYF.

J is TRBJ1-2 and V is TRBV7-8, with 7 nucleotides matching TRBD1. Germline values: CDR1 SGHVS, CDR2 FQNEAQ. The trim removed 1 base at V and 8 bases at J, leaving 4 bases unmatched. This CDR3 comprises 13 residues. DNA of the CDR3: TGTGCCAGCAGCTTAGACAGGGGTAGGGGCTACACCTTC. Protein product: CASSLDRGRGYTF.

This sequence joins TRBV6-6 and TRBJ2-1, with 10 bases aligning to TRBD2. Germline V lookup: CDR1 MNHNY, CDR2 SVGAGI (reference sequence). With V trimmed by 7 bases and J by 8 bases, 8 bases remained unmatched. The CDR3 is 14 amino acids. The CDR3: CASNKRGGFYEQFF. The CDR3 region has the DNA TGTGCCAGCAACAAGCGGGGGGGCTTCTATGAGCAGTTCTTC.

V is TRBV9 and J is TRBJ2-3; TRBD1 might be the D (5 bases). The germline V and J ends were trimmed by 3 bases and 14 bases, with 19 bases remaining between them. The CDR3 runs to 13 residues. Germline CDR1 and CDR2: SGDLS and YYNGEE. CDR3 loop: CASSADQGPLMYF. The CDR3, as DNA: TGTGCCAGCAGCGCGGATCAGGGTCCTCTAATGTATTTT.